Included here is one T cell receptor (beta chain) sequence, with context. The antigen is not known. These data are taken from a study of cytomegalovirus exposure and HLA in healthy donors. Findings and limits, study-wide: A few chains tied to CMV proved CMV antigen-specific in vitro. It was only CMV serostatus that was available as immune exposure information. Later analysis suggested most CMV-associated TCR beta chains were HLA-restricted. TRBV6-2, TRBV6-3 and some other V segments were unresolvable in 87-base-pair reads.

Both 60 Vbeta primers and 13 Jbeta primers went into the PCR. Repertoires were generated with immunoSEQ multiplex PCR, while TCRdb's copy carries only in-frame clones and drops some. The table shows fewer than 350,000 clones, with about 90% occurring only once. Germline V lookup: CDR1 SGDLS, CDR2 YYNGEE. V was clipped by 0 bases and J by 3 bases; unmatched bases: 6. The CDR3 covers 16 residues. This chain connects TRBV9 to TRBJ2-7, with TRBD2 identical over 10 bases. This clonotype originated in a woman under 30 in good health and CMV-seronegative. The specimen was PBMCs. The CDR3 bases are TGTGCCAGCAGCGTAGGAGCTAGCGGGGGCTTCTACGAGCAGTACTTC. It yields the protein CASSVGASGGFYEQYF.